The 15 T cell receptor beta chains below come from one sample, sequenced in a study of T cell changes during pregnancy in multiple sclerosis. Assay: immunoSEQ multiplex PCR; the TCRdb copy retains only in-frame clones and omits some. The table records 60,000 or so clones, about nine tenths of them present only once. Sequencing used peripheral blood, obtained in the second trimester of pregnancy. These receptors were collected from a female donor in good health, enrolled as a control in a pregnancy study.

The V call is TRBV5-6, the J call TRBJ2-2, with D maybe TRBD2 (5 bases). Germline loops: CDR1 SGHDT, CDR2 YYEEEE. V lost 4 bases and J lost 1, with 8 bases in between. This CDR3 region has 14 residues. The CDR3 DNA sequence: TGTGCCAGCAGCAGGCGGGTGAACACCGGGGAGCTGTTTTTT. The encoded protein is CASSRRVNTGELFF.

The chain is built from TRBV7-2 and TRBJ1-2; D perhaps matches TRBD1 (6 bases). The CDR3 consists of 14 residues. From germline, CDR1 is SGHTA and CDR2 FQGNSA. V shed 6 bases and J shed 8 bases, with 19 bases lying between them. CDR3 loop: CASRETGQRRGYTF. CDR3 coding DNA: TGTGCCAGCAGGGAAACTGGACAGCGGCGAGGCTACACCTTC.

The chain uses TRBV18 and TRBJ2-2; 7 bases are shared with TRBD2. V trimming: 2 bases; J trimming: 6 bases; junction bases outside the gene matches: 3. Per the germline V gene, CDR1 is KGHSH and CDR2 is LQKENI. There are 14 residues in the CDR3. CDR3 coding DNA: TGTGCCAGCTCACCAGCGGGAGCCGCCGGGGAGCTGTTTTTT. It encodes CASSPAGAAGELFF.

V is TRBV28 and J is TRBJ2-3; 15 positions match TRBD2. Germline assignment: CDR1 MDHEN and CDR2 SYDVKM. J was trimmed by 6 bases and V by 6 bases; bases with no gene match: 7. The CDR3 totals 16 residues. The CDR3 DNA follows: TGTGCCAGCAGAGCCGGACTAGCGGGAGGGAGGGATACGCAGTATTTT. Its protein product is CASRAGLAGGRDTQYF.

The CDR3 DNA follows: TGTGCCAGCCACGATAAGGGGTCTGGCTACACCTTC. It is translated as CASHDKGSGYTF. The chain links TRBV18 to TRBJ1-2, with D possibly matching TRBD1 (5 bases). This CDR3 region has 12 residues. Trimming took off 8 bases at V and 7 bases at J, with 14 bases between the two ends. Germline loops: CDR1 KGHSH, CDR2 LQKENI.

This chain links TRBV4-1 with TRBJ2-5; D might be TRBD1 (6 bases). Germline CDR1 reads MGHRA; CDR2 reads YSYEKL. The CDR3 is 15 amino acids. Trimming shortened V by 2 bases and J by 3 bases, and 13 bases separated the two germline ends. CDR3 sequence (DNA): TGCGCCAGCAGCCAAATAGGACAGCTAAAAGAGACCCAGTACTTC. Translation: CASSQIGQLKETQYF.

This rearrangement joins TRBV19 to TRBJ1-1, with unresolved D. CDR1 is LNHDA and CDR2 is SQIVND in the germline V gene (reference sequence). V was cut by 7 bases and J by 4 bases, with 19 bases left in between. The CDR3 spans 15 residues. Here the CDR3 reads CASTDRGSPSTEAFF. CDR3 DNA sequence: TGTGCCAGTACCGACCGCGGCAGCCCGAGCACTGAAGCTTTCTTT.

The chain recombines TRBV6-6 with TRBJ2-4, with TRBD2 matching 7 bases. Trimming at V came to 4 bases and at J to 0 bases, leaving 6 bases not matched to a gene. This CDR3 spans 16 amino acids. Germline V gene lookup returns CDR1 MNHNY and CDR2 SVGAGI (reference sequence). The CDR3 here is CASSSAAGEAKNIQYF. For the CDR3, the DNA is TGTGCCAGCAGTTCCGCTGCGGGGGAAGCCAAAAACATTCAGTACTTC.

The CDR3 loop is CAWHVPGLLYGYTF. The CDR3 region has the DNA TGTGCCTGGCACGTCCCGGGGTTATTATATGGCTACACCTTC. The rearrangement joins TRBV30 to TRBJ1-2; D is unclear. The germline V gene has CDR1 GTSNPN and CDR2 SVGIG (reference sequence). V lost 5 bases, J lost 5 bases, and 18 bases lay in between. The CDR3 length is 14 residues.

The rearrangement uses TRBV5-1 and TRBJ1-2; D is perhaps TRBD1 (6 bases). V was cut by 6 bases and J by 8 bases, with 17 bases left in between. The CDR3 loop spans 13 amino acids. Per the germline V gene, CDR1 is SGHRS and CDR2 is YFSETQ. The CDR3 region is CASTQQGGQGYTF. CDR3 nucleotide sequence: TGCGCCAGCACCCAACAGGGCGGCCAAGGCTACACCTTC.

The J gene is TRBJ1-2, the V gene TRBV2; D is unresolved. The V end lost 7 bases, the J end lost 4 bases, and 4 bases lay between the germline ends. The length of the CDR3 is 10 residues. Per the germline V gene, CDR1 is SNHLY and CDR2 is FYNNEI. The CDR3 loop is CASIGYGYTF. CDR3 in DNA: TGTGCCAGCATCGGCTATGGCTACACCTTC.

This clone was seen once. The chain employs TRBV28 and TRBJ2-7, with 8 positions matching TRBD2. Unmatched junction bases numbered 5, after V lost 2 bases and J lost 2 bases. This CDR3 has 15 amino acids. Germline V gene sequence: CDR1 MDHEN, CDR2 SYDVKM. Here the CDR3 reads CASSLAGGKAYEQYF. The CDR3 bases are TGTGCCAGCAGTTTAGCGGGGGGCAAAGCCTACGAGCAGTACTTC.

This clone has only a few counts. The chain couples TRBV13 to TRBJ2-7; D unclear. The germline V and J ends were trimmed by 3 bases and 4 bases, with 7 bases remaining between them. The CDR3 is 12 amino acids. The germline CDR1 and CDR2 sequences are PRHDT and FYEKMQ (reference sequence). CDR3 in amino acids: CASSLSKYEQYF. The CDR3, as DNA: TGTGCCAGCAGCTTGTCCAAATACGAGCAGTACTTC.

V and J are TRBV13 and TRBJ1-1; 9 bases line up with TRBD1. The germline gives CDR1 PRHDT, CDR2 FYEKMQ (reference sequence). CDR3 length: 16 amino acids. V lost 3 bases and J lost 5; bases outside the gene matches: 10. The CDR3 reads CASSFLEDRGMTEAFF. CDR3 bases: TGTGCCAGCAGCTTTCTCGAGGACAGGGGTATGACTGAAGCTTTCTTT.

J is TRBJ1-2 and V is TRBV27; TRBD1 matches at 8 bases. The ends lost 5 bases at V and 4 bases at J; junction bases unmatched: 3. Per the germline V gene, CDR1 is MNHEY and CDR2 is SMNVEV (reference sequence). This CDR3 spans 13 amino acids. The chain's CDR3 is CASSRQGAYGYTF. CDR3 DNA: TGTGCCAGCAGTCGTCAGGGGGCCTATGGCTACACCTTC.